The rows below give T cell receptor beta chains drawn from one sample of a study of cytomegalovirus exposure and HLA in healthy donors. Sequencing used immunoSEQ multiplex PCR; TCRdb keeps in-frame clones, though not all of them. The sample includes 160,000 or so clones, approximately 83% of them seen just once. What was sequenced was PBMCs. The receptors come from a woman younger than 35 in good health and CMV-seronegative. Each CDR3 is given with its conserved first and last residue. D genes are given only for firm matches. Clone size is given for some rows only: seen once, a few or many times, or a class if the clone is expanded.

d_call j_call clone_size v_call cdr3_nt cdr3_aa
TRBD1 TRBJ2-5 - TRBV30 TGTGCCTGGGGACCAGGGGGTTGGGGTGAGACCCAGTACTTC CAWGPGGWGETQYF
TRBD2 TRBJ2-2 - TRBV18 TGTGCCAGCTCACCAGCGGGGGCCGGGGAGCTGTTTTTT CASSPAGAGELFF
TRBD1 TRBJ1-1 - TRBV19 TGTGCCAGTACCCTCGCGGACAGGGTTCGCACTGAAGCTTTCTTT CASTLADRVRTEAFF
- TRBJ1-1 - TRBV2 TGTGCCAGCAGTGAAGGGGGGCTTAGCACTGAAGCTTTCTTT CASSEGGLSTEAFF
- TRBJ1-6 once TRBV4-2 TGTGCCAGCAGCCCTTACAACACAGGAAATTCACCCCTCCACTTT CASSPYNTGNSPLHF
TRBD1 TRBJ1-4 - TRBV5-1 TGCGCCAGCAGCTGGACAGGTTTTAATGAAAAACTGTTTTTT CASSWTGFNEKLFF
- TRBJ1-2 - TRBV10-3 TGTGCCATCAGTACACAGTTAACAGCTAACTATGGCTACACCTTC CAISTQLTANYGYTF
TRBD1 TRBJ1-6 - TRBV2 TGTGCCAGCAGAGGACAGGGGGCGAATTCACCCCTCCACTTT CASRGQGANSPLHF
TRBD1 TRBJ1-6 - TRBV27 TGTGCCAGCAGCCCAGGACAGGGTGATTCACCCCTCCACTTT CASSPGQGDSPLHF
TRBD1 TRBJ1-2 - TRBV7-3 TGTGCCAGCAGCTTAACCCGACCCGGGACAGGGGGCGATGGCTACACCTTC CASSLTRPGTGGDGYTF
- TRBJ2-5 - TRBV7-6 TGTGCCAGCAGCATGGCGGGGGCCCTTGGGACCCAGTACTTC CASSMAGALGTQYF
- TRBJ1-5 - TRBV28 TGTGCCAGCAGTTGGCTGCGGGGGAACCAGCCCCAGCATTTT CASSWLRGNQPQHF
TRBD2 TRBJ2-7 - TRBV30 TGTGCCTGGAGTCCGGGACTAGCGGGTTACGAGCAGTACTTC CAWSPGLAGYEQYF
TRBD2 TRBJ2-5 - TRBV5-5 TGTGCCAGCAGCTTCATGGGAGGGAACCAAGAGACCCAGTACTTC CASSFMGGNQETQYF
TRBD1 TRBJ1-1 - TRBV5-1 TGCGCCAGCAGCTTGGGACGACAGGGTACGAACACTGAAGCTTTCTTT CASSLGRQGTNTEAFF
- TRBJ1-2 few TRBV4-2 TGTGCCAGCAGCCGGGGCAGGGGCGACTACACCTTC CASSRGRGDYTF
TRBD1 TRBJ1-3 - TRBV7-2 TGTGCCAGCAGCGGACAGGGGTTCTCTGGAAACACCATATATTTT CASSGQGFSGNTIYF
TRBD1 TRBJ1-6 - TRBV2 TGTGCCAGCTGCCCGGGACAGGGGGATTCACCCCTCCACTTT CASCPGQGDSPLHF
- TRBJ1-2 few TRBV28 TGTGCCAGCAGTTCTAATACCTTCTATGGCTACACCTTC CASSSNTFYGYTF
- TRBJ1-1 - TRBV4-1 TGCGCCAGCAGACGAGAGGCTGAAGCTTTCTTT CASRREAEAFF
TRBD1 TRBJ1-1 - TRBV11-3 TGTGCCAGCAGCAGTAGGAGACAGGGGGTCACTGAAGCTTTCTTT CASSSRRQGVTEAFF
- TRBJ1-2 - TRBV2 TGTGCCAGCAGCCTCGGACTGTCTAACTATGGCTACACCTTC CASSLGLSNYGYTF
- TRBJ1-2 - TRBV25-1 TGTGCCAGCAGTGAATTCGTGTTTGGGGGGAATGGCTACACCTTC CASSEFVFGGNGYTF
TRBD1 TRBJ1-6 - TRBV27 TGTGCCAGCAGTCCAACAGGGGTCCAAAATTCACCCCTCCACTTT CASSPTGVQNSPLHF
TRBD1 TRBJ1-1 - TRBV11-3 TGTGCCAGCAGCTTAAGCAAGGGGGCAAACACTGAAGCTTTCTTT CASSLSKGANTEAFF
TRBD1 TRBJ1-1 - TRBV6-1 TGTGCCAGCAGTGAAACCGCCGGGACAGGCTCGGGTGTGGTAGCTTTCTTT CASSETAGTGSGVVAFF
- TRBJ1-5 - TRBV7-8 TGTGCCAGCAGCTTAGTGGACTATAGCAATCAGCCCCAGCATTTT CASSLVDYSNQPQHF
- TRBJ1-6 - TRBV6-4 TGTGCCAGCAAGGACGGACAAGGGGATAATTCACCCCTCCACTTT CASKDGQGDNSPLHF
TRBD2 TRBJ2-7 - TRBV6-5 TGTGCCAGCAGCCGGGGGGTAGGCTACGAGCAGTACTTC CASSRGVGYEQYF